This TCR beta chain is from a study of T cell responses to AZD1222 COVID-19 vaccine. About this clone: Antigen: not known.

Notes on the study in general: Spike-specific TCR breadth and depth grew following two AZD1222 doses.

Sequencing used immunoSEQ multiplex PCR; TCRdb keeps in-frame clones, though not all of them. The top ten hold about 7.1% of the sample, which has over 65,000 clones, about 91% seen once. The V gene end was trimmed by 5 bases and the J gene end by 3 bases; junction bases not matched to a gene: 9. CDR1 is SGHVS and CDR2 is FNYEAQ in the germline V gene. The CDR3 consists of 15 residues. The TCR was taken from an adult in good health. The chain combines TRBV7-6 with TRBJ2-7, with 8 bases aligning to TRBD1. The material was peripheral blood, obtained on day 0 of MenACWY control vaccination. CDR3: CASSPSAGGVYEQYF. The CDR3 DNA sequence: TGTGCCAGCAGCCCATCAGCAGGGGGCGTCTACGAGCAGTACTTC.